The 10 T cell receptor beta chains presented below share a single source sample, sequenced in a study. Treg sorting used a CD4+CD25+CD127-/low gate. A single record per CDR3 protein comes from TCRdb applying MiXCR to the 5' RACE reads. Here the sample spans 35,000 to 50,000 distinct CDR3 sequences, approximately 22% being singletons. Material: Tregs sorted from blood. These receptors all come from a female donor with breast cancer.

A remark on this clonotype: This may be a read error: a much more frequent sequence differs by one nucleotide. No conserved phenylalanine or tryptophan is present at the end of the CDR3, so a read error is the likely explanation. The chain is built from TRBV30 and TRBJ2-1; D is unclear. Germline V gives CDR1 GTSNPN, CDR2 SVGIG (reference sequence). The CDR3 is made up of 13 amino acids. The V end lost 2 bases, the J end lost 4 bases, and 9 bases lay between the germline ends. CDR3 in amino acids: CAWSYDGYNEQFS. The CDR3 DNA sequence: TGTGCCTGGAGTTACGACGGATACAATGAGCAGTTCTCC.

Details on this clonotype: This clone may be a read error of a much larger clone one base away. The chain links TRBV29-1 to TRBJ1-2; maybe TRBD1 (5 bases). CDR3 size: 13 residues. Germline V gene sequence: CDR1 SQVTM, CDR2 ANQGSEA. For the CDR3, the DNA is TGCAGCGGCCTACAGGACCCTTTCCTTGGCTACGCCTTC. This gives the protein CSGLQDPFLGYAF. Drawing the rest from reference TRBV29-1 and TRBJ1-2, the complete variable domain is SAVISQKPSRDICQRGTSLTIQCQVDSQVTMMFWYRQQPGQSLTLIATANQGSEATYESGFVIDKFPISRPNLTFSTLTVSNMSPEDSSIYLCSGLQDPFLGYAFGSGTRLTVV.

There are many counts of this clonotype. This rearrangement joins TRBV3-1 to TRBJ2-1, with TRBD1 matching over 8 bases. The germline gives CDR1 LGHDT, CDR2 YNNKEL (reference sequence). The V and J ends lost 4 bases and 12 bases, in that order; junction bases with no gene match: 8. This CDR3 is 13 amino acids long. The CDR3 DNA reads TGTGCCAGCAGCCCAGGGGGCCCGGGGAGGCAGTTCTTC. It encodes CASSPGGPGRQFF.

This clonotype was recorded a few times. A much larger clone differs by one base, so this may be a read error. This chain links TRBV5-1 with TRBJ2-7, with D hard to call. Germline lookup yields CDR1 SGHRS and CDR2 YFSETQ. The CDR3 consists of 14 residues. The V gene lost 4 bases and the J gene lost 3 bases, with 14 bases spanning the gap. The CDR3 DNA sequence: TGCGCCAGCAGCGCCCAGGACGGTAACTACGAGCAGTACTTC. Its protein product is CASSAQDGNYEQYF.

The sample holds many counts of this clonotype. The chain recombines TRBV5-1 with TRBJ1-1, with 8 bases matching TRBD1. The V segment lost 4 bases and the J segment 4 bases; nucleotides outside the gene matches: 3. CDR3 length: 13 amino acids. Germline CDR1 is SGHRS and CDR2 is YFSETQ. CDR3 sequence reads: CASSRTGFTEAFF. The CDR3 region has the DNA TGCGCCAGCAGCCGGACAGGGTTCACTGAAGCTTTCTTT.

CDR3 nucleotides: TGTGCCAGCAGCTTAAAGGAAGCTGGGGCCAACGTCCTGACTTTC. Translation gives CASSLKEAGANVLTF. The rearrangement links TRBV7-9 to TRBJ2-6; D is unresolved. The CDR3 length is 15 residues. Trimming cost V 2 bases and J 2 bases, with 7 bases left between them. Looked up from germline, CDR1 is SEHNR and CDR2 is FQNEAQ (reference sequence).

This rearrangement joins TRBV7-6 to TRBJ2-2, with 10 bases aligning to TRBD1. The ends lost 5 bases at V and 3 bases at J; junction bases unmatched: 6. The CDR3 length is 16 residues. Germline CDR1 is SGHVS and CDR2 is FNYEAQ. The CDR3 here is CASSPPGTGDTGELFF. The CDR3 nucleotides read TGTGCCAGCAGCCCCCCCGGGACAGGGGACACCGGGGAGCTGTTTTTT.

The rearrangement joins TRBV20-1 to TRBJ2-1, with 8 bases that match TRBD2. In germline, CDR1 is DFQATT, CDR2 SNEGSKA (reference sequence). Germline trimming cut 5 bases from V and 7 bases from J; bases unmatched to any gene: 10. The CDR3 is 14 amino acids. The CDR3 DNA follows: TGCAGTGCTCCAGGAGGCGGGGGGCGAAATGAGCAGTTCTTC. It is translated as CSAPGGGGRNEQFF.

This sequence joins TRBV5-5 and TRBJ1-1, with D possibly being TRBD1 (5 bases). Germline V CDR1 and CDR2: SGHKS, YYEKEE (reference sequence). The V and J ends lost 3 bases and 7 bases respectively, with 16 bases between them. This CDR3 contains 14 residues. The CDR3 DNA is TGTGCCAGCAGCTCTATTCGGGGGAAACGTGAAGCTTTCTTT. Its translation: CASSSIRGKREAFF.

This clonotype appeared a few times. V gene TRBV6-2 or TRBV6-3 combines with J gene TRBJ1-1; D unresolved. V lost 4 bases to trimming and J lost 0 bases, with 27 bases between them. CDR1 MNHEY and CDR2 SVGEGT come from the germline V gene. CDR3 size: 20 residues. The CDR3 coding sequence is TGTGCCAGCAGTTTCTCCCTTGGATTAATAGTCACAGCTATGAACACTGAAGCTTTCTTT. Its protein product is CASSFSLGLIVTAMNTEAFF.